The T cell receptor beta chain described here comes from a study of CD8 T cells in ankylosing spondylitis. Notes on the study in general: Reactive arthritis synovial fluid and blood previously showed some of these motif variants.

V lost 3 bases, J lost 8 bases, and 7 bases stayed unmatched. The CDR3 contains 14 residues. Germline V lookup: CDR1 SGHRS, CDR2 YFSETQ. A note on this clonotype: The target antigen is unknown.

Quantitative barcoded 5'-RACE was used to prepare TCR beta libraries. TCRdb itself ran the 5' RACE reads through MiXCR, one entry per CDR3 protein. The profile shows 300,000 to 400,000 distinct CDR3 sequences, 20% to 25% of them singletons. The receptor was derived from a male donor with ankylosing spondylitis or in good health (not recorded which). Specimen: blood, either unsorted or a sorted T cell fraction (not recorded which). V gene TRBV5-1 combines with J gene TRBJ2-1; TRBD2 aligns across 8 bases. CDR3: CASSSVTGRDEQFF. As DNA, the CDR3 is TGCGCCAGCAGCTCCGTAACCGGGAGGGATGAGCAGTTCTTC. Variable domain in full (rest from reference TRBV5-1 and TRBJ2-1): KAGVTQTPRYLIKTRGQQVTLSCSPISGHRSVSWYQQTPGQGLQFLFEYFSETQRNKGNFPGRFSGRQFSNSRSEMNVSTLELGDSALYLCASSSVTGRDEQFFGPGTRLTVL.